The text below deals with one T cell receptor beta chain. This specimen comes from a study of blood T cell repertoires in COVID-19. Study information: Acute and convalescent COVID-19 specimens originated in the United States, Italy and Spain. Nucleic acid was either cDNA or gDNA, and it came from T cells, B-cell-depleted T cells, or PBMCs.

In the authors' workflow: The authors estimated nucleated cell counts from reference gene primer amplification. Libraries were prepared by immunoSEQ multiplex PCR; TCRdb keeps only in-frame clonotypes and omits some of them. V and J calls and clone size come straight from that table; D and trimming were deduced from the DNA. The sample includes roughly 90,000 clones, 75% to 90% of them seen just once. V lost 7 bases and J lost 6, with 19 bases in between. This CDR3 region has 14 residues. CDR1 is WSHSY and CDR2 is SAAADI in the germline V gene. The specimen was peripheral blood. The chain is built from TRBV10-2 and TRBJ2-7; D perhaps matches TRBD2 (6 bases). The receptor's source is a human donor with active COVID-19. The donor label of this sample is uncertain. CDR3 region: CASTPGLEVGEQYF. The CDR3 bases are TGCGCCAGCACTCCGGGACTGGAAGTAGGCGAGCAGTACTTC.